This TCR beta chain was identified during a study of cytotoxic CD8 clonotypes in ibrutinib-treated CLL (TCRdb year 2021). In the study overall: In this cohort, approximately 15 patients were treatment-naive and about a dozen were relapsed/refractory, while some 18 had unmutated IGHV. Partial responses were observed in about 25 patients and complete responses in 2; after a median follow-up of around 68 months, remission was maintained in 15 or so patients and progression was observed in approximately 12. Response samples were taken after a median of approximately 12 months on treatment, ranging from about 6 to 40 months. Every remission and progressive disease sample was obtained while ibrutinib was still being received by the patients. An average of about 250,000 productive templates and 94,082 productive rearrangements was obtained per sample. Cryopreserved peripheral blood mononuclear cells were collected before treatment, at response, and at either disease progression or sustained remission. Of the 90 or so participants in the trial, 25 to 30 had longitudinal samples available. Findings and caveats that apply to the study as a whole: Public clonotypes were rare and either shrank or stayed stable during treatment, and the rise in clonality at ibrutinib response reflected expansion of private clonotypes. An increase in clonality was observed at ibrutinib response, with clonality remaining stable during sustained remission and falling back toward baseline at progression. Baseline clonality was found to be higher than that of age-matched healthy donors and was strongly correlated with circulating CD8+ T-cell counts. Sampling times were not matched between sustained-remission and progressing patients, and lymph node repertoires were not studied.

Comment on this clone: Its binding antigen is unknown. Per-nucleotide qualities are absent, and no much larger clonotype sits a single base away.

Each clonotype received, on average, about 10x coverage in deep resolution sequencing performed on a MiSeq, where the target depth lay between 1 in 1 million and 1 in 200,000 T cells. The immunoSEQ hsTCRB Kit was used to generate TCR beta libraries. On the authors' methods: ImmunoSEQ Data Assistant and ImmunoSEQ Analyzer were used for data analysis, and V, D and J genes were assigned according to IMGT definitions. Clonality, which ranges from 0 to 1, was calculated by subtracting the normalized Shannon entropy of productive rearrangement frequencies from one. Public clonotype analysis was restricted to overrepresented clonotypes comprising at least 0.05% of each patient's repertoire. Repertoires from more than ten age-matched healthy donors in immuneACCESS were used as clonality controls. TCRdb took this table from immuneACCESS and kept in-frame rearrangements with V and J called. Such tables lack part of the clones; where checked against another copy, unresolved V genes explain under half of the gap, and the rest is unexplained. The DNA was the basis for D and trimming; V, J and clone size are from that table. The sample yields over 200,000 clones; about four fifths were counted once. The ten largest clones capture around 10% of the sample.

This specimen's time point label, interpreted: about a year on ibrutinib. For TCR beta library preparation, approximately 2 micrograms of genomic DNA were isolated from cryopreserved PBMCs. Longitudinal blood samples from CLL patients receiving ibrutinib monotherapy were subjected to high-throughput TCR beta sequencing. The patients took part in an open-label, single-center phase 2 trial of ibrutinib monotherapy. Its CDR3 holds 17 amino acids, cysteine through phenylalanine. The retained sequence is limited to the CDR3, 51 bases, with the frame set at the first base. Trimming costs V 3 bases and J 4 bases, and their ends lie 22 bases apart. Per the germline V gene, SGHDT is the CDR1 and YYEEEE is the CDR2.

The sequence derives from a human donor with chronic lymphocytic leukemia. Here the sequenced sample was PBMCs, taken after 12 months of ibrutinib treatment. The chain uses TRBV5-6 and TRBJ2-5, with the D call tentatively TRBD1 or TRBD2, each fitting 5 bases. At the DNA level, the sequence is TGTGCCAGCAGCTACATTCTTGCGACTGGGGGAATAGAGACCCAGTACTTC. This translates into CASSYILATGGIETQYF.